The clone carrying this TCR beta chain was observed many times. The antigen remains unidentified. These data come from a study of T-cell reconstitution after alpha-beta-depleted transplantation in children. General study points: The authors attributed T-cell counts and diversity one year after transplant mostly to newly produced T cells. Two months or so post-transplant, alpha-beta T cells reportedly derived from several hundred expanded graft clones. There were some patients whose high TCRbeta diversity at day 60 came from surviving recipient T cells and thymic progenitors.

It was with unique molecular identifiers that the TCRbeta library was prepared. MiXCR, run by TCRdb on the PCR reads, gives a single entry per CDR3 protein. The profile shows 500,000 or so distinct CDR3 sequences, over 10% of them singletons. Germline CDR1 ENHRY, CDR2 SYGVKD. CDR3 length equals 16 residues. V was clipped by 4 bases and J by 3 bases; unmatched bases: 7. The chain has TRBV10-3 and TRBJ2-2, with 8 bases matching TRBD2. Sample: PBMCs, mostly from graft donor cells, taken 180 days after TCRalphabeta/CD19-depleted stem cell transplant. This receptor was taken from a female patient aged 2 to 10 who had a stem cell transplant for aplastic anemia, so the T cells may come from the graft donor. The CDR3 here is CAISAAGAPHTGELFF. The CDR3 DNA sequence: TGTGCCATCAGTGCAGCGGGAGCCCCTCACACCGGGGAGCTGTTTTTT.